This entry describes one T cell receptor (beta chain). Its antigen is not known. The data originate from a study of T cells in localized non-small cell lung cancer. V was shortened by 0 bases and J by 1 base, with 10 bases between the two germline ends. Germline CDR1 GTSNPN, CDR2 SVGIG (reference sequence). This CDR3 contains 15 residues. TCRdb keeps only in-frame clones here, not all; method: immunoSEQ multiplex PCR. The table records tens of thousands of clones, over 80% of them present only once. Study-level results: Among blood samples, higher T cell density accompanied longer overall survival. Uninvolved nearby lung showed the greatest T cell clonality, exceeding that found in tumor. Only one tumor region went through sequencing, so heterogeneity may still be there. Adjacent lung was found to contain a median about 62 of the top 100 tumor clones.

The sequence was obtained from a woman aged 35 to 70 with stage III lung adenocarcinoma. This sequence joins TRBV30 and TRBJ2-1; D gene unclear. Specimen: peripheral blood mononuclear cells, collected before any cancer treatment. The CDR3 bases are TGTGCCTGGAGTGTAGAGGCTTTATCCTACAATGAGCAGTTCTTC. It encodes CAWSVEALSYNEQFF.